These T cell receptor beta chains were read from a single sample in a study of shared clonotypes between healthy human individuals. This table comes from immunoSEQ multiplex PCR, and its TCRdb copy is limited to in-frame clones, with some not included. The data hold more than 2 million clones, with about 95% observed a single time. The source material was naive CD8+ T cells sorted from blood. The receptors were gathered from a man aged 18 to 35 in good health. Each CDR3 is given with its conserved first and last residue. The D gene is left open where the match is weak. Size is omitted from some rows. Given values are once, few, many or a class for expanded clones.

J: TRBJ2-7
V: TRBV21-1
size: .
D: .
DNA: TGTGCCAGCAGCAAAGGAGTAGGTTCCTTGTTC
CDR3: CASSKGVGSLF

J: TRBJ2-7
V: TRBV5-1
size: .
D: .
DNA: TGCGCCAGCAGCTACTCGGCCTACGAGCAGTACTTC
CDR3: CASSYSAYEQYF

J: TRBJ1-2
V: TRBV5-4
size: .
D: .
DNA: TGTGCCAGCAGCTTGGATGGGGGAAATTCGCTCGGCTACACCTTC
CDR3: CASSLDGGNSLGYTF

J: TRBJ2-7
V: TRBV14
size: .
D: .
DNA: TGTGCCAGCAGTCCTCTGGGGGCTGCTTACGAGCAGTACTTC
CDR3: CASSPLGAAYEQYF

J: TRBJ1-1
V: TRBV5-6
size: .
D: .
DNA: TGTGCCAGCAGCGTCAGGGGCTTGGGAAGCACTGAAGCTTTCTTT
CDR3: CASSVRGLGSTEAFF

J: TRBJ2-7
V: TRBV25-1
size: .
D: TRBD2
DNA: TGTGCCAGTGGGACTAGCGGGAATGGCGAGCAGTACTTC
CDR3: CASGTSGNGEQYF

J: TRBJ2-5
V: TRBV7-9
size: .
D: TRBD2
DNA: TGTGCCAGCAGCCCTGCGGGAGGCAGCCCCCAAGAGACCCAGTACTTC
CDR3: CASSPAGGSPQETQYF

J: TRBJ2-7
V: TRBV11-2
size: once
D: TRBD1
DNA: TGTGCCAGCAGGGACTCCGGGACAGGGTCCTACGAGCAGTACTTC
CDR3: CASRDSGTGSYEQYF

J: TRBJ2-7
V: TRBV5-6
size: .
D: .
DNA: TGTGCCAGCAGCCCCGTTCAGGCCCCCTACGAGCAGTACTTC
CDR3: CASSPVQAPYEQYF

J: TRBJ2-1
V: TRBV6-1
size: .
D: .
DNA: TGTGCCAGCAAGGAGACCTACAATGAGCAGTTCTTC
CDR3: CASKETYNEQFF

J: TRBJ2-3
V: TRBV5-4
size: .
D: TRBD2
DNA: TGTGCCAGCAGCTTGGCCTCAGCGGGGGTTACGCAGTATTTT
CDR3: CASSLASAGVTQYF

J: TRBJ2-7
V: TRBV5-1
size: .
D: .
DNA: TGCGCCAGCAGCCCAGAACCGTCCTACGAGCAGTACTTC
CDR3: CASSPEPSYEQYF

J: TRBJ1-2
V: TRBV28
size: .
D: .
DNA: TGTGCCAGCAGTGAGGGTTGGTATGGCTACACCTTC
CDR3: CASSEGWYGYTF

J: TRBJ2-7
V: TRBV12-5
size: once
D: .
DNA: TGTGCTAGTGGTTTGGGGAAGGGGGGAGAGCAGTACTTC
CDR3: CASGLGKGGEQYF

J: TRBJ1-1
V: TRBV6-1
size: .
D: .
DNA: TGTGCCAGCAGTGAATTATTGGGCAAAGCTTTCTTT
CDR3: CASSELLGKAFF

J: TRBJ1-2
V: TRBV27
size: .
D: .
DNA: TGTGCCAGCAGTTCGGACGGACCCTATGGCTACACCTTC
CDR3: CASSSDGPYGYTF

J: TRBJ2-7
V: TRBV15
size: .
D: .
DNA: TGTGCCACCAGCAGAGACCCGTGGGCGGAAGATCCTAAACACGAGCAGTACTTC
CDR3: CATSRDPWAEDPKHEQYF

J: TRBJ2-1
V: TRBV6-5
size: once
D: .
DNA: TGTGCCAGCAGTTACTCCAACAATGAGCAGTTCTTC
CDR3: CASSYSNNEQFF

J: TRBJ1-1
V: TRBV4-1
size: .
D: TRBD1
DNA: TGCGCCAGCAGCCAAGCAGGACAGGGGAACACTGAAGCTTTCTTT
CDR3: CASSQAGQGNTEAFF

J: TRBJ2-2
V: TRBV7-3
size: .
D: TRBD1
DNA: TGTGCCAGCAGCTTGGGGACAGGGAACACCGGGGAGCTGTTTTTT
CDR3: CASSLGTGNTGELFF

J: TRBJ1-2
V: TRBV27
size: .
D: .
DNA: TGTGCCAGCAGTTTAACCGGGACAAGTAACTATGGCTACACCTTC
CDR3: CASSLTGTSNYGYTF

J: TRBJ2-5
V: TRBV19
size: .
D: .
DNA: TGTGCCAGTAAAGGGTACGAAGAGACCCAGTACTTC
CDR3: CASKGYEETQYF

J: TRBJ2-7
V: TRBV9
size: .
D: TRBD1
DNA: TGTGCCAGCAGCTTTGGACAGGGCTACGAGCAGTACTTC
CDR3: CASSFGQGYEQYF

J: TRBJ2-1
V: TRBV27
size: .
D: TRBD2
DNA: TGTGCCAGCAGTTTCCTCCCGGGACTAGCCCCGGACAATGAGCAGTTCTTC
CDR3: CASSFLPGLAPDNEQFF

J: TRBJ2-7
V: TRBV4-1
size: .
D: .
DNA: TGCGCCAGCAGTCTTGACCGGGACCCATGGCTGGAGCAGTACTTC
CDR3: CASSLDRDPWLEQYF

J: TRBJ2-5
V: TRBV5-1
size: .
D: TRBD2
DNA: TGCGCCAGCAGCTTGGAGGGTAGCGGGGCAAACAGCCAAGAGACCCAGTACTTC
CDR3: CASSLEGSGANSQETQYF

J: TRBJ2-7
V: TRBV13
size: .
D: TRBD1
DNA: TGTGCCAGCAGCCCCGTAAACAGGGGCGAGCAGTACTTC
CDR3: CASSPVNRGEQYF

J: TRBJ2-7
V: TRBV6-1
size: once
D: .
DNA: TGTGCCAGCAGTGAAGTAGACAGGTCGTCCTACGAGCAGTACTTC
CDR3: CASSEVDRSSYEQYF

J: TRBJ1-6
V: TRBV27
size: .
D: .
DNA: TGTGCCAGCAGTTTAGGAGGATCCTGGAGCTCCTATAATTCACCCCTCCACTTT
CDR3: CASSLGGSWSSYNSPLHF

J: TRBJ2-7
V: TRBV6-5
size: .
D: TRBD1
DNA: TGTGCCAGCAGTACTCCGGGACAGGGGATCTACGAGCAGTACTTC
CDR3: CASSTPGQGIYEQYF

J: TRBJ1-4
V: TRBV30
size: .
D: TRBD1
DNA: TGTGCCTGGAGAGAGGGACAGGGCCCTAATGAAAAACTGTTTTTT
CDR3: CAWREGQGPNEKLFF

J: TRBJ1-1
V: TRBV6-5
size: .
D: .
DNA: TGTGCCAGCATTCGGGGTGGGGGCACTGAAGCTTTCTTT
CDR3: CASIRGGGTEAFF

J: TRBJ2-1
V: TRBV11-2
size: .
D: .
DNA: TGTGCCAGCAGCTTAGAGGCTCCATACAATGAGCAGTTCTTC
CDR3: CASSLEAPYNEQFF

J: TRBJ2-7
V: TRBV13
size: .
D: .
DNA: TGTGCCAGCAGCTCCCAAAATTACGAGCAGTACTTC
CDR3: CASSSQNYEQYF

J: TRBJ1-1
V: TRBV5-4
size: .
D: TRBD1
DNA: TGTGCCAGCAGCGTGGACAGGGTAGTTGAAGCTTTCTTT
CDR3: CASSVDRVVEAFF

J: TRBJ2-7
V: TRBV4-1
size: .
D: TRBD1
DNA: TGCGCCAGCAGCCAAGGGGGACAGGGGTACGAGCAGTACTTC
CDR3: CASSQGGQGYEQYF

J: TRBJ1-2
V: TRBV2
size: .
D: .
DNA: TGTGCCAGCAGTGAACCTTCGGGGTTGAACGCGTATGGCTACACCTTC
CDR3: CASSEPSGLNAYGYTF

J: TRBJ1-4
V: TRBV6-1
size: .
D: TRBD1
DNA: TGTGCCAGCAGACTTATACAGGGGGCGAGTGAAAAACTGTTTTTT
CDR3: CASRLIQGASEKLFF

J: TRBJ2-7
V: TRBV5-1
size: .
D: .
DNA: TGCGCCAGCAGCTTGGCCGGGGCCTTCTCCTACGAGCAGTACTTC
CDR3: CASSLAGAFSYEQYF

J: TRBJ2-7
V: TRBV7-2
size: .
D: TRBD2
DNA: TGTGCCAGCAGCTTATCCAGCGGGAGGCTCTCCTACGAGCAGTACTTC
CDR3: CASSLSSGRLSYEQYF

J: TRBJ1-5
V: TRBV5-6
size: .
D: .
DNA: TGTGCCAGCAGCTTGGCTAATCAGCCCCAGCATTTT
CDR3: CASSLANQPQHF

J: TRBJ2-6
V: TRBV7-7
size: .
D: .
DNA: TGTGCTAGCAGCTTAGAAGTTGGCCCTTCTGGGGCCAACGTCCTGACTTTC
CDR3: CASSLEVGPSGANVLTF

J: TRBJ1-6
V: TRBV4-2
size: .
D: .
DNA: TGTGCCAGCAGCCAGGAATCAGGGAGCTCCTATAATTCACCCCTCCACTTT
CDR3: CASSQESGSSYNSPLHF

J: TRBJ2-7
V: TRBV10-3
size: .
D: .
DNA: TGTGCCATCAGTCCTACCCAGGGGAACTACGAGCAGTACTTC
CDR3: CAISPTQGNYEQYF

J: TRBJ2-7
V: TRBV7-9
size: .
D: .
DNA: TGTGCCAGCAGCGGACAGATATCCTACGAGCAGTACTTC
CDR3: CASSGQISYEQYF

J: TRBJ2-1
V: TRBV19
size: .
D: TRBD2
DNA: TGTGCCAGTAGCCAAATAGCGGGAGGCTCCTACAATGAGCAGTTCTTC
CDR3: CASSQIAGGSYNEQFF

J: TRBJ1-2
V: TRBV9
size: .
D: .
DNA: TGTGCCAGCAGCGTAGCTGCAGGGGTAGGCTATGGCTACACCTTC
CDR3: CASSVAAGVGYGYTF

J: TRBJ2-7
V: TRBV4-3
size: .
D: TRBD2
DNA: TGCGCCAGCAGCGAGAGACTAGCGGACCCCTACGAGCAGTACTTC
CDR3: CASSERLADPYEQYF

J: TRBJ1-2
V: TRBV5-6
size: .
D: TRBD1
DNA: TGTGCCAGCAGCCCACCGGGACAGGGTAACTATGGCTACACCTTC
CDR3: CASSPPGQGNYGYTF

J: TRBJ2-5
V: TRBV5-8
size: once
D: TRBD2
DNA: TGTGCCAGCAGCTTGACGGGGACTAGCGGAATAGAGACCCAGTACTTC
CDR3: CASSLTGTSGIETQYF

J: TRBJ2-7
V: TRBV7-2
size: .
D: .
DNA: TGTGCCAGCAGCTTAGCGAGTGGGCCCTCCTACGAGCAGTACTTC
CDR3: CASSLASGPSYEQYF